Shown below are 21 T cell receptor beta chains from a single sample sequenced in a study of breast tumors, draining lymph nodes, adjacent tissues. From the multiplex PCR reads, TCRdb called clonotypes with MiXCR, one entry per CDR3 protein. Among about 150,000 distinct CDR3 sequences, approximately 29% were seen once, and the ten largest hold around 2.3%. The lymph nodes were axillary draining lymph nodes from breast cancer patients. The sample comprised axillary lymph node tissue. Every receptor here comes from a female donor with breast cancer. Some clones in this sample may be carry-over from other donors' samples.

The rearrangement uses TRBV29-1 and TRBJ2-5, with D unresolved. CDR3 length: 12 amino acids. Germline values: CDR1 SQVTM, CDR2 ANQGSEA. The ends were cut back, 7 bases at V and 4 bases at J, with 13 bases in the middle. CDR3 nucleotide sequence: TGCAGCGCCCTAGGCGGCAGAGAGACCCAGTACTTC. It specifies CSALGGRETQYF.

Of note for this clonotype: It may be a read error: a sequence one base away is much more abundant. This chain connects TRBV7-3 to TRBJ2-5; TRBD2 matches 7 bases. Germline lookup yields CDR1 SGHTA and CDR2 FQGTGA. This CDR3 is built from 16 residues. The CDR3 reads CASSQRDSTLQGTQYF. The CDR3 DNA is TGTGCCAGCAGCCAGCGGGACTCAACTCTCCAAGGGACCCAGTACTTC. Using reference TRBV7-3 and TRBJ2-5 for the parts outside the CDR3, the full variable domain is GAGVSQTPSNKVTEKGKYVELRCDPISGHTALYWYRQSLGQGPEFLIYFQGTGAADDSGLPNDRFFAVRPEGSVSTLKIQRTERGDSAVYLCASSQRDSTLQGTQYFGPGTRLLVL.

This clonotype came up many times. The genes are TRBV18 and TRBJ1-3, with a tentative D call TRBD1 (6 bases). Germline V gene data show CDR1 as KGHSH and CDR2 as LQKENI. Trimming cost V 8 bases and J 0 bases, with 8 bases left between them. The CDR3 spans 13 residues. The CDR3 DNA reads TGTGCCAGCAGGGGGAACTCTGGAAACACCATATATTTT. This gives the protein CASRGNSGNTIYF.

J is TRBJ1-1 and V is TRBV3-1; D remains unclear. This CDR3 contains 14 residues. Germline CDR1 is LGHDT and CDR2 is YNNKEL (reference sequence). V lost 2 bases and J lost 4, with 11 bases in between. The CDR3 coding sequence is TGTGCCAGCAGCCAACTCCTGGGAGGCACTGAAGCTTTCTTT. Protein sequence: CASSQLLGGTEAFF.

This clonotype was observed many times. The gene calls are TRBV2 and TRBJ2-5; the D is unclear. The CDR3 extends over 11 amino acids. Germline V lookup: CDR1 SNHLY, CDR2 FYNNEI. Trimming left V 8 bases short and J 3 bases short, with 7 bases between. As DNA, the CDR3 is TGTGCCAGCTCTGCGGAAGAGACCCAGTACTTC. Its protein product is CASSAEETQYF. Supplemented by reference TRBV2 and TRBJ2-5, the full variable domain reads EPEVTQTPSHQVTQMGQEVILRCVPISNHLYFYWYRQILGQKVEFLVSFYNNEISEKSEIFDDQFSVERPDGSNFTLKIRSTKLEDSAMYFCASSAEETQYFGPGTRLLVL.

The V call is TRBV6-1, the J call TRBJ2-2; 7 bases line up with TRBD1. Trimming removed 5 bases from V and 6 bases from J; junction bases left unmatched: 6. The CDR3 consists of 14 residues. Germline CDR1 is MNHNS and CDR2 is SASEGT. The chain's CDR3 is CASSLRTGAGELFF. CDR3 coding DNA: TGTGCCAGCAGTCTACGGACAGGTGCCGGGGAGCTGTTTTTT.

This clonotype was seen at least ten times. The gene calls are TRBV9 and TRBJ2-3, with 7 bases matching TRBD2. The germline CDR1 and CDR2 sequences are SGDLS and YYNGEE. The CDR3 is made up of 16 amino acids. Germline trimming cut 0 bases from V and 0 bases from J; bases unmatched to any gene: 4. The CDR3 region has the DNA TGTGCCAGCAGCGTAGGCGGGGGAGCTAGCACAGATACGCAGTATTTT. As protein: CASSVGGGASTDTQYF.

The rearrangement links TRBV19 to TRBJ2-1, with a tentative D call TRBD2 (6 bases). The V end was cut by 4 bases, the J end by 10 bases, with 17 bases between. CDR1 and CDR2 from the germline V gene are LNHDA and SQIVND (reference sequence). The CDR3 contains 14 residues. The CDR3 loop reads CASSKGGPTGEQFF. The CDR3 DNA is TGTGCCAGTAGTAAGGGAGGCCCCACCGGGGAGCAGTTCTTC. The full variable domain, in which reference TRBV19 and TRBJ2-1 provide the parts outside the CDR3, is DGGITQSPKYLFRKEGQNVTLSCEQNLNHDAMYWYRQDPGQGLRLIYYSQIVNDFQKGDIAEGYSVSREKKESFPLTVTSAQKNPTAFYLCASSKGGPTGEQFFGPGTRLTVL.

This clonotype has a count of ten or more. The rearrangement uses TRBV6-1 and TRBJ1-6; D may be TRBD1 (5 bases). CDR1 MNHNS and CDR2 SASEGT come from the germline V gene. The germline V and J ends were trimmed by 8 bases and 7 bases, with 9 bases remaining between them. This CDR3 region has 12 residues. CDR3 nucleotides: TGTGCCAGCGGCAGGGTAAATTCACCCCTCCACTTT. The encoded protein is CASGRVNSPLHF.

The sample holds many counts of this clonotype. V gene TRBV27 combines with J gene TRBJ1-2; a weak D match, TRBD1 (6 bases). CDR1 and CDR2 from the germline V gene are MNHEY and SMNVEV (reference sequence). V dropped 4 bases and J dropped 2 bases, with 17 bases sitting between them. The CDR3 contains 16 residues. CDR3 coding DNA: TGTGCCAGCAGTTCCCATCGTCGGGACAAGAACTATGGCTACACCTTC. Translated: CASSSHRRDKNYGYTF.

This clonotype was observed at least ten times. V is TRBV5-1 and J is TRBJ1-1, with D unclear. Germline CDR1 reads SGHRS; CDR2 reads YFSETQ. CDR3 size: 13 residues. The V and J ends lost 1 base and 1 base respectively, with 5 bases between them. CDR3: CASSLQGNTEAFF. Here the CDR3 DNA reads TGCGCCAGCAGCTTGCAAGGGAACACTGAAGCTTTCTTT. The full variable domain, completed using reference TRBV5-1 and TRBJ1-1, is KAGVTQTPRYLIKTRGQQVTLSCSPISGHRSVSWYQQTPGQGLQFLFEYFSETQRNKGNFPGRFSGRQFSNSRSEMNVSTLELGDSALYLCASSLQGNTEAFFGQGTRLTVV.

This clonotype appeared many times. In nucleotides, the CDR3 is TGCGCCAGCAGCTTGTCAGGGGCCGGCGGGGAGCTGTTTTTT. Its protein is CASSLSGAGGELFF. The chain recombines TRBV5-1 with TRBJ2-2; a weak D match, TRBD1 (6 bases). Germline CDR1 SGHRS, CDR2 YFSETQ. The length of the CDR3 is 14 residues. Trimming pared 1 base from V and 7 bases from J, leaving 11 bases between.

The chain links TRBV5-1 to TRBJ2-3, with TRBD1 matching over 7 bases. Germline V gene data show CDR1 as SGHRS and CDR2 as YFSETQ. The CDR3 is 16 residues long. With 2 bases clipped from V and 5 bases from J, the junction kept 11 bases outside the gene matches. The CDR3 DNA is TGCGCCAGCAGCTTAAGAAAAGGGGGCAAGTTAGATACGCAGTATTTT. Protein sequence: CASSLRKGGKLDTQYF.

A few counts support this clonotype. This may be a read error, as it is one base from a much larger clone. Given the absence of the conserved phenylalanine or tryptophan at the CDR3 end, a read error is likely. The chain links TRBV12-5 to TRBJ1-5, with D unresolved. CDR1 LGHNT and CDR2 FRNRAP come from the germline V gene. The CDR3 is 16 amino acids. Trimming stripped 3 bases from V and 3 bases from J, with 15 bases between. The CDR3 loop reads CASGFQPDGNNQPQHS. CDR3 DNA: TGTGCTAGTGGTTTCCAACCGGACGGAAACAATCAGCCCCAGCATTCT.

This clonotype was recorded many times. A much larger clone differs by one base, so this may be a read error. The chain has TRBV9 and TRBJ1-5; 7 bases agree with TRBD1. V shed 3 bases, J shed 2 bases, and the junction held 2 bases outside the gene matches. The CDR3 consists of 14 residues. Germline assignment: CDR1 SGDLS and CDR2 YYNGEE. CDR3 region: CASSGGTGNQPQHF. In nucleotides, the CDR3 is TGTGCCAGCAGCGGGGGGACAGGCAATCAGCCCCAGCATTTT. The full variable domain, rest sourced from reference TRBV9 and TRBJ1-5, is DSGVTQTPKHLITATGQRVTLRCSPRSGDLSVYWYQQSLDQGLQFLIQYYNGEERAKGNILERFSAQQFPDLHSELNLSSLELGDSALYFCASSGGTGNQPQHFGDGTRLSIL.

This clonotype appeared many times. The J gene is TRBJ2-1, the V gene TRBV7-2; D may be TRBD1 (6 bases). The germline V gene has CDR1 SGHTA and CDR2 FQGNSA. This CDR3 has 18 amino acids. The V gene lost 6 bases and the J gene lost 0 bases, with 21 bases spanning the gap. DNA for the CDR3: TGTGCCAGCAGGCAGACCACAGGGTCCTTAAGCTCCTACAATGAGCAGTTCTTC. Residues: CASRQTTGSLSSYNEQFF.

The V call is TRBV10-1, the J call TRBJ1-2, with 11 bases identical to TRBD1. The CDR3 is made up of 14 amino acids. Per germline, CDR1 WNHNN and CDR2 SYGVQD (reference sequence). V gave up 5 bases and J gave up 8 bases; unmatched junction bases: 7. The CDR3 reads CASSRGQGAGGYTF. The CDR3 region has the DNA TGCGCCAGCAGTAGAGGACAGGGGGCAGGAGGCTACACCTTC.

In this sample, this clonotype turned up many times. The J gene is TRBJ2-2, the V gene TRBV7-3; D remains ambiguous. Germline loops: CDR1 SGHTA, CDR2 FQGTGA. V lost 5 bases and J lost 5, with 6 bases in between. The CDR3 consists of 12 residues. The CDR3 DNA is TGTGCCAGCAGCCCCATGACCGGGGAGCTGTTTTTT. Translation: CASSPMTGELFF.

Ten or more counts support this clonotype. The chain carries TRBV10-3 and TRBJ1-2; D unresolved. V dropped 7 bases and J dropped 4 bases, with 19 bases sitting between them. This CDR3 is 15 amino acids long. Germline-derived CDR1 and CDR2 are ENHRY and SYGVKD. CDR3 DNA sequence: TGTGCCATCACTCCTCACCCAACAGCACTCTATGGCTACACCTTC. This sequence encodes CAITPHPTALYGYTF.

This clonotype was seen only a few times. A much larger clone lies one base from this, so it may be a read error. The chain recombines TRBV5-4 with TRBJ2-5; D call uncertain. The V gene's germline CDR1 is SGHNT and CDR2 YYREEE (reference sequence). CDR3 length equals 14 residues. Trimming removed 1 base from V and 2 bases from J, with 9 bases in between. CDR3 protein: CASSLFQTQETQYF. In DNA, the CDR3 is TGTGCCAGCAGCTTGTTTCAGACACAAGAGACCCAGTACTTC.

The chain uses TRBV2 and TRBJ2-6; D remains ambiguous. CDR3 length: 12 amino acids. V was trimmed by 6 bases and J by 4 bases, leaving 4 bases between them. Germline values: CDR1 SNHLY, CDR2 FYNNEI. The CDR3 protein is CASRVGANVLTF. The CDR3 DNA sequence: TGTGCCAGCAGGGTGGGGGCCAACGTCCTGACTTTC.